The 8 T cell receptor beta chains reported below all come from one sample, sequenced in a study of T-cell memory formation after mild COVID-19. Via MiXCR, TCRdb re-called the 5' RACE reads, giving one row per CDR3 protein. Seen here are hundreds of thousands of distinct CDR3 sequences, around a sixth observed once, and the top ten hold more than 20%. Sequencing used PBMCs or a T cell subset sorted from them (not recorded which). These receptors all stem from a man between 18 and 35 years old who had mild COVID-19 (a few samples of this study predate the infection). Cell type and time point are not known.

V is TRBV18 and J is TRBJ1-6; no reliable D call. The V gene's germline CDR1 is KGHSH and CDR2 LQKENI. V dropped 3 bases and J dropped 0 bases, with 15 bases sitting between them. The CDR3 sequence is 18 residues long. CDR3 bases: TGTGCCAGCTCACCGGGTGGTGCTCCCTTCTCCTATAATTCACCCCTCCACTTT. It encodes CASSPGGAPFSYNSPLHF.

The V call is TRBV6-5, the J call TRBJ1-5; D unresolved. The CDR3 has 14 amino acids. Germline CDR1 is MNHEY and CDR2 is SVGAGI. V dropped 5 bases and J dropped 1 base, with 9 bases sitting between them. Here the CDR3 DNA reads TGTGCCAGCAGTCAGGAAAGGAGCAATCAGCCCCAGCATTTT. It yields the protein CASSQERSNQPQHF.

This clonotype has a handful of counts. V usage is TRBV10-3 and J usage is TRBJ1-5; the D is unclear. Germline V gene lookup returns CDR1 ENHRY and CDR2 SYGVKD. Trimming took 3 bases from V and 9 from J, leaving 15 bases between them. The CDR3 totals 14 residues. The CDR3 nucleotides are TGTGCCATCAGTGACTGGACTGTCCCTGGGCCCCAGCATTTT. Residues: CAISDWTVPGPQHF.

The chain joins TRBV7-7 to TRBJ2-5; no clear D. The CDR3 has 13 residues. Germline V gene data show CDR1 as SSHAT and CDR2 as FNYEAQ (reference sequence). V lost 5 bases and J lost 7, with 14 bases in between. CDR3 loop: CASSATASGTQYF. CDR3 DNA: TGTGCCAGCAGCGCGACGGCCTCGGGGACCCAGTACTTC.

The chain joins TRBV15 to TRBJ2-7; 10 positions agree with TRBD1. The junction had 9 bases not matched to a gene; V was cut back by 3 bases and J by 4 bases. The CDR3 consists of 16 residues. Germline assignment: CDR1 LNHNV and CDR2 YYDKDF (reference sequence). The CDR3 region has the DNA TGTGCCACCAGCAGCTCCGGGACAGGGGTTCTGTACGAGCAGTACTTC. The encoded protein is CATSSSGTGVLYEQYF.

V and J are TRBV24-1 and TRBJ2-3; 8 bases fit TRBD1. V shed 1 base, J shed 3 bases, and the junction held 5 bases outside the gene matches. Looked up from germline, CDR1 is KGHDR and CDR2 is SFDVKD. CDR3 size: 16 residues. The CDR3, as DNA: TGTGCCACCAGTGATTTACCCGGGACAGGAACAGATACGCAGTATTTT. Translation gives CATSDLPGTGTDTQYF.

This clonotype was seen repeatedly, ten times or more. This sequence joins TRBV7-2 and TRBJ1-6, with TRBD1 identical over 8 bases. Germline CDR1 reads SGHTA; CDR2 reads FQGNSA. The CDR3 runs to 16 residues. The V and J ends lost 4 bases and 9 bases, in that order; junction bases with no gene match: 11. The CDR3 region is CASSSNSDRVSSPLHF. The CDR3 DNA reads TGTGCCAGCAGCTCTAACTCGGACAGGGTGTCTTCACCCCTCCACTTT.

V gene TRBV20-1 combines with J gene TRBJ1-1; D ambiguous. This CDR3 is 15 amino acids long. Germline V gene data show CDR1 as DFQATT and CDR2 as SNEGSKA (reference sequence). V gave up 0 bases and J gave up 0 bases, with 11 bases separating them. The CDR3 loop is CSARDPPGMNTEAFF. CDR3 bases: TGCAGTGCTAGAGATCCCCCGGGGATGAACACTGAAGCTTTCTTT.